The clone carrying this TCR beta chain has ten or more counts. The source of the sample is a study of T cells in Graves' hyperthyroidism and ophthalmopathy. The CDR3 extends over 15 amino acids. After removal of 0 bases from V and 1 base from J, the junction contained 0 bases not matched to a gene. Using RNA transcripts as the source, TCR beta CDR3 regions were amplified. The HTBI primer set was used in a first-round RT-PCR of the TCR CDR3. One entry per CDR3 protein results from TCRdb running MiXCR on the multiplex PCR reads. Among fewer than 500,000 distinct CDR3 sequences listed, around 15% were seen once.

The sequence was collected from a woman between 25 and 40 years old with Graves' ophthalmopathy. The specimen sequenced was blood. The V call is TRBV12-3 or TRBV12-4, the J call TRBJ2-3, with 8 positions matching TRBD2. This CDR3 reads CASSLAGLGTDTQYF. The CDR3, as DNA: TGTGCCAGCAGTTTAGCGGGACTAGGCACAGATACGCAGTATTTT.